Listed here is a single T cell receptor (beta chain). Its antigen is as yet unknown. The data belong to a study of cytomegalovirus exposure and HLA in healthy donors. Study findings and constraints: In a later analysis, several top co-occurrence clusters appeared linked to parvovirus B19, influenza, CMV and Epstein-Barr virus. Later on, analysis showed that most CMV-associated TCR beta chains appeared to be HLA-restricted. There were reportedly fewer N-insertions in an Asian-associated ancestry cluster than the approximately 640-donor mean, in a later analysis.

Both 60 Vbeta primers and 13 Jbeta primers went into the PCR. Original processing notes: Unique TCR beta chains totaled roughly 79 million in a later count, with about 11 million of them shared. Assay used: immunoSEQ multiplex PCR; TCRdb lists only in-frame clones, some missing. V, J and clone size derive from that table, while D and trimming were established from the DNA sequence. The table lists about 210,000 clones, 80% to 90% of them singletons. V was pared by 5 bases and J by 8 bases, with 1 base of the junction left unmatched. The length of the CDR3 is 13 residues. CDR1 is PRHDT and CDR2 is FYEKMQ in the germline V gene (reference sequence).

Source material: PBMCs. The clonotype originates from a man in his forties in good health and CMV-seropositive. The gene calls are TRBV13 and TRBJ1-6, with 9 bases fitting TRBD1. The CDR3 bases are TGTGCCAGCAGCAGGGACAGGGATTCACCCCTCCACTTT. It is translated as CASSRDRDSPLHF.